These T cell receptor beta chains were read from a single sample in a study of memory CD4+ T cells and cytomegalovirus serostatus. Sequencing was performed with immunoSEQ multiplex PCR; in TCRdb, only in-frame clones are kept and a portion is missing. The sample has 45,000 to 60,000 clones, around 80% seen once; the top ten hold more than 0.65%. Sequencing was performed on memory CD4+ T cells from blood. All receptors derive from an adult in good health and CMV-seronegative. CDR3s include the opening cysteine and the closing phenylalanine or tryptophan. A D gene is named only where the DNA matches it firmly. Expanded clones get a size class; other rows say once, few or many, or leave the size out.

j_gene | v_gene | len | d_gene | abundance | CDR3nt | CDR3aa
TRBJ1-5 | TRBV6-1 | 17 | TRBD1 | NA | TGTGCCAGCAGTGAAAGGGGACAGGGGTATAGCAATCAGCCCCAGCATTTT | CASSERGQGYSNQPQHF
TRBJ2-7 | TRBV28 | 15 | TRBD1 | NA | TGTGCCAGCAGTCGTCCGGGACAGAGCTCCTACGAGCAGTACTTC | CASSRPGQSSYEQYF
TRBJ1-1 | TRBV18 | 15 | NA | NA | TGTGCCAGCTCACCACGGCAGGGTGGGGACACTGAAGCTTTCTTT | CASSPRQGGDTEAFF
TRBJ2-2 | TRBV28 | 14 | TRBD1 | few | TGTGCCAGCAAAAAACAGGGGTGGTCCGGGGAGCTGTTTTTT | CASKKQGWSGELFF
TRBJ2-4 | TRBV4-2 | 17 | TRBD2 | NA | TGTGCCAGCAGCTCAGGGACTAGAGATCTAGCCAAAAACATTCAGTACTTC | CASSSGTRDLAKNIQYF
TRBJ1-2 | TRBV6-6 | 13 | NA | NA | TGTGCCAGCACCCATGGGGGGAACTATGGCTACACCTTC | CASTHGGNYGYTF
TRBJ2-5 | TRBV5-1 | 13 | NA | NA | TGCGCCAGCAGCTTGGCGGGGGACGAGACCCAGTACTTC | CASSLAGDETQYF
TRBJ2-3 | TRBV11-3 | 16 | TRBD2 | NA | TGTGCCAGCAGCTTAGGTTCGGGACTAGTGACAGATACGCAGTATTTT | CASSLGSGLVTDTQYF
TRBJ2-2 | TRBV7-3 | 13 | NA | NA | TGTGCCAGCAGCTTAACCGGCGCCGGGGAGCTGTTTTTT | CASSLTGAGELFF
TRBJ2-5 | TRBV5-4 | 14 | TRBD2 | once | TGTGCCAGCAGCGCAAAAGATAGCGGGAAGACCCAGTACTTC | CASSAKDSGKTQYF
TRBJ2-7 | TRBV18 | 18 | TRBD2 | NA | TGTGCCAGCTCACCAAAGGTCCTTAGCGCGGGAGGGCCTTACGAGCAGTACTTC | CASSPKVLSAGGPYEQYF
TRBJ1-1 | TRBV7-9 | 16 | NA | NA | TGTGCCAGCAGCTCCGCGACGGGGGGAGTGGACACTGAAGCTTTCTTT | CASSSATGGVDTEAFF
TRBJ2-1 | TRBV27 | 14 | NA | NA | TGTGCCAGCAGTTTATGGAGTAAGGACAATGAGCAGTTCTTC | CASSLWSKDNEQFF
TRBJ1-2 | TRBV7-7 | 18 | TRBD1 | NA | TGTGCTAGCAGCCCCAAGTGGGACAGGGGACCCACTAACTATGGCTACACCTTC | CASSPKWDRGPTNYGYTF
TRBJ1-2 | TRBV29-1 | 12 | TRBD1 | few | TGCAGCGCCGGGGACAGGTTGGATGGCTACACCTTC | CSAGDRLDGYTF
TRBJ2-7 | TRBV30 | 15 | NA | NA | TGTGCCTGGAGTATTCCCGGCGTATTGTCCTACGAGCAGTACTTC | CAWSIPGVLSYEQYF
TRBJ2-5 | TRBV30 | 14 | NA | NA | TGTGCCTGGAGTTTAAGGGGGGGCCAAGAGACCCAGTACTTC | CAWSLRGGQETQYF
TRBJ2-1 | TRBV19 | 13 | NA | NA | TGTGCCAGTAGTACCGGGTGGAACAATGAGCAGTTCTTC | CASSTGWNNEQFF
TRBJ2-3 | TRBV5-6 | 13 | NA | NA | TGTGCCAGCAGCTTGCGAGCGCCAGATACGCAGTATTTT | CASSLRAPDTQYF
TRBJ2-7 | TRBV28 | 16 | TRBD2 | NA | TGTGCCAGCAGCCCGGGACTAGCGGGAGGTCCTAACGAGCAGTACTTC | CASSPGLAGGPNEQYF
TRBJ2-1 | TRBV29-1 | 15 | NA | NA | TGCAGCGTTGAGGGGCGGGATCCTTCCTACAATGAGCAGTTCTTC | CSVEGRDPSYNEQFF
TRBJ1-5 | TRBV28 | 15 | NA | NA | TGTGCCAGCAGTTTCCCAGGGGTACTTAATCAGCCCCAGCATTTT | CASSFPGVLNQPQHF
TRBJ1-2 | TRBV11-3 | 14 | NA | few | TGTGCCAGCAGCTTGAGTAGGACGAGAGACGACTACACCTTC | CASSLSRTRDDYTF
TRBJ2-3 | TRBV6-1 | 14 | NA | NA | TGTGCCAGCAGTGAAGCAGGGGGGTCAGATACGCAGTATTTT | CASSEAGGSDTQYF
TRBJ2-2 | TRBV6-5 | 15 | NA | NA | TGTGCCAGCAGTTATCAAGGGATCGGGACCGGGGAGCTGTTTTTT | CASSYQGIGTGELFF
TRBJ2-7 | TRBV4-1 | 13 | NA | NA | TGCGCCAGCAGCTCACGGGGGTTCTACGAGCAGTACTTC | CASSSRGFYEQYF
TRBJ2-3 | TRBV7-2 | 15 | NA | once | TGTGCCAGCAGCTTGTCACTAGGAAACACAGATACGCAGTATTTT | CASSLSLGNTDTQYF
TRBJ2-7 | TRBV6-5 | 15 | TRBD1 | few | TGTGCCAGCAGTTACAGACAGGGGGCTCCCCACGAGCAGTACTTC | CASSYRQGAPHEQYF
TRBJ1-5 | TRBV28 | 13 | NA | few | TGTGCCAGCAGTACAAGGTGGGATCAGCCCCAGCATTTT | CASSTRWDQPQHF
TRBJ2-1 | TRBV9 | 14 | TRBD1 | NA | TGTGCCAGCAGCGCCCGGGACAGCTACAATGAGCAGTTCTTC | CASSARDSYNEQFF
TRBJ2-3 | TRBV7-9 | 16 | NA | NA | TGTGCCAGCAGCCGGCGGGCGGGATGGGGCACAGATACGCAGTATTTT | CASSRRAGWGTDTQYF
TRBJ1-2 | TRBV2 | 14 | TRBD1 | few | TGTGCCAGCAGGGACAGGGGTCGCAGCTATGGCTACACCTTC | CASRDRGRSYGYTF
TRBJ1-1 | TRBV28 | 18 | TRBD1 | NA | TGTGCCAGCGAAGACCATTTTGATCTGGGACAGAAGAACACTGAAGCTTTCTTT | CASEDHFDLGQKNTEAFF
TRBJ1-1 | TRBV30 | 13 | NA | few | TGTGCCTGGAGGGAACAGTGGAACACTGAAGCTTTCTTT | CAWREQWNTEAFF
TRBJ2-7 | TRBV9 | 16 | NA | NA | TGTGCCAGCAGCCCTTCAATCATGGGGGCTACCTACGAGCAGTACTTC | CASSPSIMGATYEQYF
TRBJ2-1 | TRBV10-1 | 16 | TRBD1 | NA | TGCGCCAGCAGTGATAGGACAGGGCCCTATAGGGATGAGCAGTTCTTC | CASSDRTGPYRDEQFF
TRBJ2-3 | TRBV27 | 15 | NA | once | TGTGCCAGCAGTTTATTCGCTAGCAAGACAGATACGCAGTATTTT | CASSLFASKTDTQYF
TRBJ2-2 | TRBV27 | 17 | TRBD2 | NA | TGTGCCAGCAGTTTAAAGGCGACTAGCGGGAACACCGGGGAGCTGTTTTTT | CASSLKATSGNTGELFF
TRBJ1-1 | TRBV29-1 | 14 | TRBD1 | NA | TGCAGCGTTGACGGGACAGGGGGTGGAACTGAAGCTTTCTTT | CSVDGTGGGTEAFF
TRBJ1-1 | TRBV30 | 11 | NA | NA | TGTGCCTGGAGTGGGATGGCCGTGGCTTTCTTT | CAWSGMAVAFF
TRBJ1-1 | TRBV10-3 | 14 | NA | NA | TGTGCCATCAGCCCCGGGATACTGAACACTGAAGCTTTCTTT | CAISPGILNTEAFF
TRBJ1-2 | TRBV14 | 12 | NA | NA | TGTGCCAGCAGCCCCCGGGGGTATGGCTACACCTTC | CASSPRGYGYTF
TRBJ2-5 | TRBV30 | 16 | TRBD2 | NA | TGTGCCTGGAGCCGTGCGTTACTAGCGGGACCAGAGACCCAGTACTTC | CAWSRALLAGPETQYF
TRBJ1-6 | TRBV30 | 13 | NA | NA | TGTGCCTGGAGCAACCTCGAGACTTCACCCCTCCACTTT | CAWSNLETSPLHF
TRBJ2-1 | TRBV5-4 | 15 | NA | few | TGTGCCAGCACGATGCAGCGGATGGGGGACAATGAGCAGTTCTTC | CASTMQRMGDNEQFF
TRBJ2-1 | TRBV28 | 19 | TRBD2 | NA | TGTGCCAGCAGTTTTGGGATTCGACTAGCGGGAACTGTTTACAATGAGCAGTTCTTC | CASSFGIRLAGTVYNEQFF
TRBJ1-2 | TRBV10-3 | 14 | TRBD1 | NA | TGTGCCATCAGCCGACAGGGAGGCGGCTATGGCTACACCTTC | CAISRQGGGYGYTF
TRBJ2-5 | TRBV29-1 | 14 | NA | few | TGCAGCTTCCTCCGGGACGGAGGGGAAGAGACCCAGTACTTC | CSFLRDGGEETQYF
TRBJ2-1 | TRBV29-1 | 15 | TRBD2 | NA | TGCAGCGTTGCAGCCAGACTAGCGGGGTACAATGAGCAGTTCTTC | CSVAARLAGYNEQFF
TRBJ1-6 | TRBV6-1 | 14 | NA | few | TGTGCCAGCAGTGGGACAGCGAGTAATTCACCCCTCCACTTT | CASSGTASNSPLHF
TRBJ2-2 | TRBV27 | 13 | TRBD1 | NA | TGTGCCAGCAGAGGGACAGGGGCCGGGGAGCTGTTTTTT | CASRGTGAGELFF
TRBJ2-3 | TRBV29-1 | 11 | NA | NA | TGCAGCGCCCTGGTGGGGGATACGCAGTATTTT | CSALVGDTQYF